The source of this T cell receptor (beta chain) is a study of molecular identifiers for immune sequencing clone quantification (dated by TCRdb to the late 2010s). With respect to the entire study: For a replicate experiment, RNA from about 20,000 or 100,000 naive CD8 T cells was divided into five aliquots, of which four were sequenced. This methods study used CD8 T cells to benchmark TCR RNA copy counting and molecular-identifier clustering-based TCR repertoire sequencing (MIDCIRS).

In the case of this clonotype: Its specific antigen is unknown. The input lacks base qualities; no much larger clone sits a single base away.

Beyond this particular receptor, the publication reports: Modeling indicated about 3 TCR RNA copies recovered per cell, compared with about ten by digital PCR, which implies a capture efficiency of approximately 31%. In CMV-specific effector cells, over 99% of molecules were held by clones above 20 RNA copies, whereas under 1% of molecules were held by such clones in naive cells. The naive libraries included spiked-in Jurkat TCR RNA (roughly 9 copies' worth), and this RNA is not part of the donor repertoire. Spiked-in Jurkat TCR RNA equal to a single cell's worth was reported to be detectable even within 1,100,000 naive CD8 T cells. The sizes of highly expanded clones could end up underestimated when identical TCR molecules share a barcode. When barcode sub-clustering was omitted, TCR diversity was inflated by chimeric consensus sequences, with chimeras reaching as high as 47%.

From cysteine to phenylalanine, the CDR3 is 16 amino acids long. Only the CDR3 DNA stays, 48 bases, in frame from base 1. After removal of 4 bases from V and 2 bases from J, the junction retains 11 bases not matched to a gene. In the germline V gene, CDR1 corresponds to LGHNA and CDR2 to YNFKEQ. Naive CD8 T cell libraries were made from approximately 22,000 to 940,000 sorted cells using 10%, 30% or 50% of purified RNA. Naive CD8 T cells were FACS-sorted as CD8+CD4-CCR7+CD45RA+ on a BD FACSAria II into RLT Plus buffer. Nine to eleven TCR copies' worth of Jurkat RNA were spiked into about 19,000-1,000,000 naive CD8 T cell samples to test detection sensitivity. Enrichment of CD8 T cells was performed with RosetteSep CD8+ T Cell Enrichment Cocktail and Ficoll-Paque, after which ACK red cell lysis was carried out. Receptor amplification or capture employed PCR. Sequenced on a NextSeq 500. Bulk TCR libraries were generated as previously described, with the TCR primers listed in Table S5 used. The Qiagen AllPrep DNA/RNA kit was used to purify total RNA. Before analysis, reads from multiple sequencing runs of one library were combined. Concerning the study's data processing: Reads were retained only if the reads had an exact TCR constant sequence, and the retained reads were trimmed to 150 nt and grouped according to their 12-nt molecular barcodes. Reads in each barcode group were sub-clustered using a 15% Levenshtein threshold, and a quality-weighted consensus sequence was built for each RNA molecule. Non-functional sequences were removed, as were lower-count sequences one edit away from another. Barcode sub-clusters with fewer than 20% of the maximum read count were removed, based on fitting two negative binomial distributions. TCRdb ran its own pipeline on the public reads, namely fastp trimming at Q25 and MiXCR clone calling, and kept in-frame beta chains. Each entry is one CDR3 protein sequence, shown with its most common DNA and genes. The V and J calls were determined by TCRdb, not by the authors. The sample yields about 100,000 distinct CDR3 sequences; around 33% were counted once. The ten largest clones take up under 5.5% of the sample.

Sequencing was performed on naive CD8+ T cells from blood, with Jurkat cell RNA spiked in. Sample cell subset or site, as interpreted from the label and publication: FACS-sorted CD8+CD4-CCR7+CD45RA+ naive T cells. The rearrangement combines TRBV4-2 with TRBJ2-7; 7 bases in between match TRBD1. The clonotype comes from a human donor in good health. Some libraries in this study had Jurkat cell RNA spiked in. The sequenced DNA: TGTGCCAGCAGCCCCCCTACGGGGACAGCCCCCTACGAGCAGTACTTC. It translates to CASSPPTGTAPYEQYF.